These T cell receptor beta chains were read from a single sample in a study of T cells after yellow fever vaccination. TCRdb independently ran MiXCR on the 5' RACE reads; one entry per CDR3 protein. The sample carries about 500,000 distinct CDR3 sequences, roughly a sixth recorded once. The sequences come from PBMCs, collected roughly 5 days after the first yellow fever vaccination. These receptor sequences come from a man aged 18 to 35 who received the YFV17D yellow fever vaccine. The CDR3 runs from the conserved cysteine through the conserved F or W. D genes are given only for firm matches. Clone size is stated in some rows and not others, as once, few, many or a class when expanded.

cdr3_length: 11
d_call: NA
j_call: TRBJ2-5
v_call: TRBV20-1
clone_size: NA
cdr3_aa: CSAWAPETQYF
cdr3_nt: TGCAGTGCTTGGGCCCCGGAGACCCAGTACTTC

cdr3_length: 16
d_call: TRBD1
j_call: TRBJ1-1
v_call: TRBV5-1
clone_size: NA
cdr3_aa: CASTWGPGAGGTEAFF
cdr3_nt: TGCGCCAGCACCTGGGGGCCCGGAGCAGGGGGCACTGAAGCTTTCTTT

cdr3_length: 13
d_call: NA
j_call: TRBJ1-1
v_call: TRBV6-1
clone_size: NA
cdr3_aa: CASSEPRWTEAFF
cdr3_nt: TGTGCCAGCAGTGAACCGAGGTGGACTGAAGCTTTCTTT

cdr3_length: 13
d_call: NA
j_call: TRBJ1-1
v_call: TRBV15
clone_size: many
cdr3_aa: CAVGSWADTEAFF
cdr3_nt: TGTGCCGTTGGATCTTGGGCGGACACTGAAGCTTTCTTT

cdr3_length: 13
d_call: NA
j_call: TRBJ2-2
v_call: TRBV7-2
clone_size: NA
cdr3_aa: CASSLTGYGELFF
cdr3_nt: TGTGCCAGCAGCTTAACGGGGTACGGGGAGCTGTTTTTT

cdr3_length: 11
d_call: NA
j_call: TRBJ1-5
v_call: TRBV6-2/TRBV6-3
clone_size: few
cdr3_aa: CASGHNQPQHF
cdr3_nt: TGTGCCAGCGGCCACAATCAGCCCCAGCATTTT

cdr3_length: 16
d_call: NA
j_call: TRBJ2-2
v_call: TRBV5-1
clone_size: many
cdr3_aa: CASSLVFNRGPGELFF
cdr3_nt: TGCGCCAGCAGCTTGGTCTTTAATAGGGGACCCGGGGAGCTGTTTTTT

cdr3_length: 12
d_call: NA
j_call: TRBJ2-2
v_call: TRBV7-6
clone_size: few
cdr3_aa: CASSRGPGELFF
cdr3_nt: TGTGCCAGCAGCCGAGGGCCCGGGGAGCTGTTTTTT

cdr3_length: 16
d_call: NA
j_call: TRBJ1-3
v_call: TRBV12-3/TRBV12-4
clone_size: few
cdr3_aa: CASSLAGQVAGNTIYF
cdr3_nt: TGTGCCAGCAGTTTAGCGGGGCAGGTGGCCGGAAACACCATATATTTT

cdr3_length: 15
d_call: NA
j_call: TRBJ2-4
v_call: TRBV20-1
clone_size: NA
cdr3_aa: CSARGGAGAKNIQYF
cdr3_nt: TGCAGTGCTAGAGGCGGGGCGGGAGCCAAAAACATTCAGTACTTC

cdr3_length: 14
d_call: NA
j_call: TRBJ1-1
v_call: TRBV7-2
clone_size: many
cdr3_aa: CASSVDSFDTEAFF
cdr3_nt: TGTGCCAGCAGCGTAGACTCCTTCGACACTGAAGCTTTCTTT